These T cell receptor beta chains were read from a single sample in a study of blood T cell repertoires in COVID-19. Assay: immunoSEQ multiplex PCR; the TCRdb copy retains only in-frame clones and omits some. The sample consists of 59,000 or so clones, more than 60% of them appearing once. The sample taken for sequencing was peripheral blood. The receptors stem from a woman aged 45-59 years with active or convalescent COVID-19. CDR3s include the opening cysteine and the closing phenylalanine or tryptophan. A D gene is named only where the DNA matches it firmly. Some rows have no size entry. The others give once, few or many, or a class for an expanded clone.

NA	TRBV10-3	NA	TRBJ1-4	CAIRLNTNEKLFF	TGTGCCATCAGACTAAATACTAATGAAAAACTGTTTTTT
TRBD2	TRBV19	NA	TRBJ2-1	CASSLTSGSANEQFF	TGTGCCAGTAGTCTCACTAGCGGGAGTGCCAATGAGCAGTTCTTC
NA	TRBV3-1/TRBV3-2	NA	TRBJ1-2	CASSLGDYGYTF	TGTGCCAGCAGCCTGGGAGACTATGGCTACACCTTC
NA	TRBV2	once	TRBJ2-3	CASSLLTSTDTQYF	TGTGCCAGCAGTTTACTAACCAGCACAGATACGCAGTATTTT
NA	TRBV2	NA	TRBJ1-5	CASSGEADQPQHF	TGTGCCAGCAGTGGGGAGGCGGATCAGCCCCAGCATTTT
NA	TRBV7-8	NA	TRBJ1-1	CASSLNLRTEAFF	TGTGCCAGCAGCTTAAACCTGAGGACTGAAGCTTTCTTT
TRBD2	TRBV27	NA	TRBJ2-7	CASSPGSGSSYEQYF	TGTGCCAGCAGCCCCGGTAGCGGGAGCTCCTACGAGCAGTACTTC
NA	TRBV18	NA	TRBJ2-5	CASSLYEETQYF	TGTGCCAGCTCACTCTACGAGGAGACCCAGTACTTC
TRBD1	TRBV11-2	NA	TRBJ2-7	CASSPATGAYEQYF	TGTGCCAGCAGCCCAGCGACAGGGGCCTACGAGCAGTACTTC
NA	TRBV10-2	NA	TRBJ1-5	CASSESPGNSNQPQHF	TGCGCCAGCAGTGAGTCGCCAGGCAATAGCAATCAGCCCCAGCATTTT
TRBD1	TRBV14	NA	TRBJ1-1	CASSYHRGGNTEAFF	TGTGCCAGCAGCTACCACAGGGGCGGGAACACTGAAGCTTTCTTT
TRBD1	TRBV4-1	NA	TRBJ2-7	CASSQGQGGTYEQYF	TGCGCCAGCAGCCAGGGACAGGGGGGTACCTACGAGCAGTACTTC
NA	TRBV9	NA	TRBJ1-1	CASSPRSNLEAFF	TGTGCCAGCAGCCCCCGGTCTAACCTTGAAGCTTTCTTT
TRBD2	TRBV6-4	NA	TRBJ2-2	CASSDLGGRTGTGELFF	TGTGCCAGCAGTGACTTAGGCGGGAGAACGGGCACCGGGGAGCTGTTTTTT
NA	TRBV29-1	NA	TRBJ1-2	CSATMGGESGYTF	TGCAGCGCGACGATGGGAGGGGAGAGTGGCTACACCTTC
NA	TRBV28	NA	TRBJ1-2	CASSIRRGLGGYTF	TGTGCCAGCAGTATAAGAAGGGGACTCGGTGGCTACACCTTC
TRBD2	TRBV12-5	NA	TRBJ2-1	CASGLHQTSGAAPQFF	TGTGCTAGTGGTTTGCATCAGACTAGCGGAGCGGCCCCGCAGTTCTTC
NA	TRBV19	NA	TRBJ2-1	CASSRLPIRGEQFF	TGTGCCAGTAGTCGGTTACCAATACGGGGTGAGCAGTTCTTC
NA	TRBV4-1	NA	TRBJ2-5	CASRPTGSAGETQYF	TGCGCCAGCAGACCTACCGGGAGCGCGGGAGAGACCCAGTACTTC
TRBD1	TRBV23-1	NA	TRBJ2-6	CASTRRGQGANVLTF	TGCGCCAGCACCCGCAGGGGGCAGGGGGCCAACGTCCTGACTTTC
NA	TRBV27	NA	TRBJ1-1	CASSLGRGVTEAFF	TGTGCCAGCAGTTTGGGCAGGGGCGTCACTGAAGCTTTCTTT
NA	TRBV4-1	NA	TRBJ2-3	CASSQVGGADTQYF	TGCGCCAGCAGCCAAGTGGGCGGGGCAGATACGCAGTATTTT
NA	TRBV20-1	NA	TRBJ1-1	CSAPSNTEAFF	TGCAGTGCCCCGTCGAACACTGAAGCTTTCTTT
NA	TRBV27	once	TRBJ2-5	CASSRYPGSQETQYF	TGTGCCAGCAGCCGCTATCCGGGTTCCCAAGAGACCCAGTACTTC
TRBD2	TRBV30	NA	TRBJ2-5	CAGTSGSEETQYF	TGTGCCGGGACTAGCGGGAGTGAAGAGACCCAGTACTTC
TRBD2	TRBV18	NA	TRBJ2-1	CASSPRLAGGPAEQFF	TGTGCCAGCTCACCACGGCTAGCGGGAGGGCCGGCTGAGCAGTTCTTC
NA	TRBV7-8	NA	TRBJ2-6	CASSSPRLDRRASSGANVLTF	TGTGCCAGCAGCTCACCCCGGCTCGACAGAAGAGCAAGCTCTGGGGCCAACGTCCTGACTTTC